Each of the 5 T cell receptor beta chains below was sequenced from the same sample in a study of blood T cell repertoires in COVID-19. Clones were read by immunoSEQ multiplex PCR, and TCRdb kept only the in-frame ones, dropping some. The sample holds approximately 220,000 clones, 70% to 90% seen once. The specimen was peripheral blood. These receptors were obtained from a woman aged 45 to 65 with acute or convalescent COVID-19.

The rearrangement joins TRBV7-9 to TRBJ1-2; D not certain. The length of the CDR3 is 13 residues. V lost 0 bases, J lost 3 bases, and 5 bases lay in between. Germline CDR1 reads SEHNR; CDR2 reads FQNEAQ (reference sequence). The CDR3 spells CASSLAPDYGYTF. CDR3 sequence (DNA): TGTGCCAGCAGCTTAGCGCCAGACTATGGCTACACCTTC. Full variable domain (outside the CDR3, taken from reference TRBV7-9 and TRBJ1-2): DTGVSQNPRHKITKRGQNVTFRCDPISEHNRLYWYRQTLGQGPEFLTYFQNEAQLEKSRLLSDRFSAERPKGSFSTLEIQRTEQGDSAMYLCASSLAPDYGYTFGSGTRLTVV.

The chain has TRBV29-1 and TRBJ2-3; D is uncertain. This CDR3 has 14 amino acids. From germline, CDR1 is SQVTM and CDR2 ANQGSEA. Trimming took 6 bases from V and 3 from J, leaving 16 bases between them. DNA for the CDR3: TGCAGCGTCTCCCCCATGACAATTACAGATACGCAGTATTTT. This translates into CSVSPMTITDTQYF.

CDR3: CASSYAGLRIGEQYF. The CDR3 region has the DNA TGTGCCAGCAGTTACGCCGGACTAAGGATCGGGGAGCAGTACTTC. The chain recombines TRBV6-2 or TRBV6-3 with TRBJ2-7; the D gene is possibly TRBD2 (6 bases). Germline CDR1 reads MNHEY; CDR2 reads SVGEGT. This CDR3 contains 15 residues. V was clipped by 2 bases and J by 7 bases, with 18 bases between them.

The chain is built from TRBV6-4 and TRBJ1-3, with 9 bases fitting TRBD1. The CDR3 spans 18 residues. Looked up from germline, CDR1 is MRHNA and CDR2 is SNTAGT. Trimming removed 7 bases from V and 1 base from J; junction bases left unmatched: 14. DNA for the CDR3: TGTGCCAGCAATAACCGGGACAGGGATTTGCTATCTGGAAACACCATATATTTT. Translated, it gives CASNNRDRDLLSGNTIYF.

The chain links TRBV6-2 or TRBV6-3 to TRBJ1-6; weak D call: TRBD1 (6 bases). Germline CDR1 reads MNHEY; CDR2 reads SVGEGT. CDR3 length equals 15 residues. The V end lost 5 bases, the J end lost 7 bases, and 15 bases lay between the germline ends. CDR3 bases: TGTGCCAGCAGTAACCAACAGGGTGTGAATTCACCCCTCCACTTT. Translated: CASSNQQGVNSPLHF.